This TCR beta chain was documented in a study of resident and recirculating memory T cells in vitiligo (dated by TCRdb to 2017 to 2018). Notes on the research overall: For TCR beta sequencing, each of 3 stable vitiligo patients provided PBMCs and epidermis from shave biopsies taken at two lesional sites and two nonlesional sites. Right before genomic DNA was extracted using the Qiagen DNeasy Blood & Tissue Kit, the samples were homogenized with no cell sorting step. The human TCR beta sequencing was designed to test whether specific clones found in lesional vitiligo skin differed from the clones found in nonlesional skin and in blood. Beyond this particular receptor, the publication reports: TCR sequences were not shared across biopsy sites or across patients, which suggests that different T cell clones infiltrate different lesions, a pattern described as private specificity. Mechanistic studies in the future are needed to assess how much the detected T cell clones and the human Trm pools versus Tcm pools each contribute. Overlap and correlation analysis found no significant repertoire overlap between any two biopsies, even biopsies from the same patient, apart from each lesion compared with itself. No single dominant TCR clone was found, and clonality differed from one vitiligo lesion to another.

On this clone itself: Its binding antigen is unknown. Base qualities are missing; no much larger clone stands one base away.

V lost 4 bases and J lost 3 bases, and the count of bases not matched to a germline gene is 1. The CDR1 and CDR2 encoded by the germline V gene (reference sequence) are GTSNPN and SVGIG. The CDR3 starts with the cysteine, ends with the phenylalanine, and has 12 residues. Kept here is only the CDR3 DNA, which spans 36 bases and is read in frame from base 1. The immunoSEQ hsTCRB kit was used to amplify TCR beta chains from genomic DNA. Sequencing of TCR beta libraries was performed on an Illumina MiSeq instrument by the immunoSEQ service. Concerning the study's data processing: Analysis of the repertoire data was performed with the immunoSEQ Analyzer. As stored in TCRdb, this immuneACCESS dataset retains in-frame rearrangements with V and J assigned. A fraction of the clones does not appear; measured against another copy, unresolved V genes explain less than half of the discrepancy, and the remainder lacks a known reason. D and trimming come from the DNA, and the V and J calls and clone size come from that table. This sample is represented by 75,000 to 95,000 clones; about 90% of them were singletons. The ten largest clones represent approximately 4.8% of the sample.

Vitiligo counted as stable when lesions had not changed during the previous 6 months. To qualify as stable, patients additionally needed to show no confetti depigmentation, which is a clinical sign of active vitiligo. Anyone who had been treated within the previous three months was excluded from the study. PBMCs were isolated from heparinized blood by Ficoll density gradient centrifugation and were subsequently flash-frozen. The chain joins TRBV30 to TRBJ2-3, and 7 junction bases match TRBD1. This clonotype originated in a male donor with vitiligo. The sample comprised blood. DNA sequence: TGTGCCTGGAACAGGGGAACAGATACGCAGTATTTT. This codes for CAWNRGTDTQYF.